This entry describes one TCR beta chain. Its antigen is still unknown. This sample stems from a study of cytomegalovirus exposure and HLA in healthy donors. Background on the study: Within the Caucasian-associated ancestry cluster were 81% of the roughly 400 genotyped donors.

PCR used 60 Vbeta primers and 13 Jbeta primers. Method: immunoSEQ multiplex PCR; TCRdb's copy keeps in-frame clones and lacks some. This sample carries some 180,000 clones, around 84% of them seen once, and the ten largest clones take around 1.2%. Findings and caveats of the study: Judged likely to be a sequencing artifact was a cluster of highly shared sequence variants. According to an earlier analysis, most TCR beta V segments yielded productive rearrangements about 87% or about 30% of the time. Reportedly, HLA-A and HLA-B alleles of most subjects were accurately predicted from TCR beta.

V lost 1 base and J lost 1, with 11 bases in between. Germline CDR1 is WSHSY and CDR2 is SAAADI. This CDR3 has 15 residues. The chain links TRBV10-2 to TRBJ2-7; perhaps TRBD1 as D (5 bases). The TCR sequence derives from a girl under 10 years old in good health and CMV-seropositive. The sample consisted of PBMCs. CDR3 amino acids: CASSELGPPSYEQYF. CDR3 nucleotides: TGCGCCAGCAGTGAGTTGGGGCCACCGTCCTACGAGCAGTACTTC.